This T cell receptor beta chain was sequenced for a study of cytomegalovirus exposure and HLA in healthy donors. The CDR3 has 14 residues. V was clipped by 2 bases and J by 4 bases, with 9 bases between them. CDR1 is MNHNS and CDR2 is SASEGT in the germline V gene. About this clone: Its antigen is not identified.

The PCR ran on 60 Vbeta and 13 Jbeta primers. Clones were read by immunoSEQ multiplex PCR, and TCRdb kept only the in-frame ones, dropping some. The data hold roughly 100,000 clones, with more than 60% observed a single time. Study results and limitations: Researchers reported from a later analysis that most CMV-associated TCR beta chains appeared HLA-restricted. An analysis was carried out later, and it reportedly showed fewer N-insertions in an Asian-associated ancestry cluster than the 666-donor mean. After further analysis at a later stage, 16,951 TCR beta sequences were associated with HLA alleles at 0.05 false discovery rate. Researchers reported in a later analysis that common viral pathogens appeared linked to several top clusters.

Sequencing was carried out using PBMCs. The rearrangement uses TRBV6-1 and TRBJ1-5, with D possibly TRBD1 on 5 matching bases. This receptor was obtained from a man younger than 35 in good health and CMV-seropositive. The CDR3 DNA follows: TGTGCCAGCAGTGAAATGGGGGGGAATCAGCCCCAGCATTTT. Translated, it gives CASSEMGGNQPQHF.